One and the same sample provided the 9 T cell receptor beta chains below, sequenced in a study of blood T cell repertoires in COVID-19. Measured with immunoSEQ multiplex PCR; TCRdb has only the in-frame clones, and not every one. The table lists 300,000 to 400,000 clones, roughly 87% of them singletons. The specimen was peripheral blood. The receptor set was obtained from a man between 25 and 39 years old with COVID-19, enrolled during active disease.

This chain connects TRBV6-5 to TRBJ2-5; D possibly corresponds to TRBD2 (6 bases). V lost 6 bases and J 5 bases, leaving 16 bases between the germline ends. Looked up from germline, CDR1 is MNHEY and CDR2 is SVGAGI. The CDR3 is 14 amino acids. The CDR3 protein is CASSPVSGQETQYF. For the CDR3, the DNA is TGTGCCAGCAGCCCCGTCAGCGGGCAGGAGACCCAGTACTTC.

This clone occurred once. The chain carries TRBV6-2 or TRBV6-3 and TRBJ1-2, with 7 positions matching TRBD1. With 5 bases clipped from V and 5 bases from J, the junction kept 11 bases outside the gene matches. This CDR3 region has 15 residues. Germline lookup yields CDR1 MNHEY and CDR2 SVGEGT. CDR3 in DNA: TGTGCCAGCAGTCGACAAGGGGGCGCCGGGTATGGCTACACCTTC. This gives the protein CASSRQGGAGYGYTF.

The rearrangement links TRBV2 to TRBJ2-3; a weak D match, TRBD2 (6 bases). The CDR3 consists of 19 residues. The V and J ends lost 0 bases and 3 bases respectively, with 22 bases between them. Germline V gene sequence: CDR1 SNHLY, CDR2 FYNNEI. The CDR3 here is CASSEAAFRTGRETDTQYF. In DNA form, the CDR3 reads TGTGCCAGCAGTGAAGCTGCATTTAGGACGGGGCGGGAAACAGATACGCAGTATTTT.

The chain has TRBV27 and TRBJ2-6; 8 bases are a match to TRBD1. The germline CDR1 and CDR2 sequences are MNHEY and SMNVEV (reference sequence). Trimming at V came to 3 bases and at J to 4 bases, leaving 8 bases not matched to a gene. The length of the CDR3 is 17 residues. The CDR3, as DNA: TGTGCCAGCAGTTTGCAGGGGGCCCGATCAGGGGCCAACGTCCTGACTTTC. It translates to CASSLQGARSGANVLTF.

CDR3 coding DNA: TGTGCCAGCAGCCCGGGACAGGGAGGAGGCTACACCTTC. This encodes CASSPGQGGGYTF. J is TRBJ1-2 and V is TRBV5-6, with 9 positions matching TRBD1. The length of the CDR3 is 13 residues. Germline CDR1 is SGHDT and CDR2 is YYEEEE. V lost 4 bases and J lost 8; bases outside the gene matches: 6.

The DNA for the CDR3 is TGTGCCATTGACAGAAACACAGATACGCAGTATTTT. Its translation: CAIDRNTDTQYF. The chain uses TRBV2 and TRBJ2-3; the D gene is possibly TRBD1 (5 bases). The CDR3 spans 12 residues. Trimming took 10 bases from V and 2 from J, leaving 10 bases between them. The V gene's germline CDR1 is SNHLY and CDR2 FYNNEI.

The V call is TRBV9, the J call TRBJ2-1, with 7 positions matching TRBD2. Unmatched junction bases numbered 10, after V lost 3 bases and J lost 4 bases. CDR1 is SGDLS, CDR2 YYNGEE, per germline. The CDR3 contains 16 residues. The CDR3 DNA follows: TGTGCCAGCAGCGAGGGAAGGCTAGCGGCGTACAATGAGCAGTTCTTC. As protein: CASSEGRLAAYNEQFF.

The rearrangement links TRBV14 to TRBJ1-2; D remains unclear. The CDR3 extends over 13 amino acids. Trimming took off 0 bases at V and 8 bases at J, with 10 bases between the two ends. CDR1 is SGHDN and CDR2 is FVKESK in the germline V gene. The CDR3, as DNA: TGTGCCAGCAGCCAAGAAAGACATCTCGGCTACACCTTC. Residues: CASSQERHLGYTF.

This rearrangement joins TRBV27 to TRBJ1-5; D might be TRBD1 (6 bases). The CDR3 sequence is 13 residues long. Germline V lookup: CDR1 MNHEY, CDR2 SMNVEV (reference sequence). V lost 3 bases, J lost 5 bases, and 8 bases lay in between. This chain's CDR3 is CASSLDSYQPQHF. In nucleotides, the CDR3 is TGTGCCAGCAGTTTGGACAGCTATCAGCCCCAGCATTTT.